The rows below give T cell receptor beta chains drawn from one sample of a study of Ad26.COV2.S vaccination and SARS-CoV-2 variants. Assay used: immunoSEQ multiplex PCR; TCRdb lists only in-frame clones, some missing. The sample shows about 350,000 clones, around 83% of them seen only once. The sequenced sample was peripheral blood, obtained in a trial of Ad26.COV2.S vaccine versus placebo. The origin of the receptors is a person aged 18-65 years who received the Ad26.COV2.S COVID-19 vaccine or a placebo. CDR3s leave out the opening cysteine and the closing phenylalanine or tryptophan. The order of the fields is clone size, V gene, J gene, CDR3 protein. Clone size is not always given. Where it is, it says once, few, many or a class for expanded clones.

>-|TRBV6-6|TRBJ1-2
ASTRTVDNYGYT
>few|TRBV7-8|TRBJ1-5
ASSYIEDQPQH
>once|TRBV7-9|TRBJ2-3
ASSRWADRGLSTDTQY
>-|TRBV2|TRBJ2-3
ASSESADTQY
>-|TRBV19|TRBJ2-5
ASSKIGEGQGIGETQY
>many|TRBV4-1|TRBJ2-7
ASSQQIQGGEQY
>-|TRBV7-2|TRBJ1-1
ASSIAGTGSTEAF
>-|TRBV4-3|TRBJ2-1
ASSQGSGSGGFILWNEQF
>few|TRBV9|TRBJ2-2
ASSVVAGEGSPYTGELF
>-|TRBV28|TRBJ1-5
ASSWGQGINQPQH
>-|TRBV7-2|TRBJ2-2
ASSLVFRNTGELF
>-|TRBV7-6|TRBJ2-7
ASSFLQGPAAYEQY
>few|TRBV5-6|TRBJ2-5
ASSSHRQGSYGETQY
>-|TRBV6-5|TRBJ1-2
ASSRDGGYT
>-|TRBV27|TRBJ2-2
ASRQGGGGGGVFGELF
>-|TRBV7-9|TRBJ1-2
ASSFRGGLGKDGYT
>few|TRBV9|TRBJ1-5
ASSPGTGPMSQPQH
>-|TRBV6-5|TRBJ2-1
ASSYSIGSYNEQF
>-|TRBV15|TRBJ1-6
ATSSDSNSPLH
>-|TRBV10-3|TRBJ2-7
AISERPTSSYEQY
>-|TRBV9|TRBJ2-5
ASSVGLAGGPETQY
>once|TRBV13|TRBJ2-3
ASSPRDRGSGTQY
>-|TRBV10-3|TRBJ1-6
AISERTMGSPLH
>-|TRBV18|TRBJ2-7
ASSPPSIGLRGEQY
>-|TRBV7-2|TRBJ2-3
ASSLALRGATDTQY
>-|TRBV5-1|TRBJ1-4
ASSLARGNEKLF
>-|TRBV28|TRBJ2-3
ASSLTGSTDTQY
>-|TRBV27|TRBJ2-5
ASSSAPGGEETQY
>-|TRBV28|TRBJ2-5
ASRHREVVETQY
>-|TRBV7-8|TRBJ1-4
ASRSWWEGEKLF
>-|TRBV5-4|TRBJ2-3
ASSSQWGGTDTQY
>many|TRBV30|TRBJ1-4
AWEQDTNEKLF
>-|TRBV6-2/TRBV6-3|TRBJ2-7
ASSYRRGVSYEQY
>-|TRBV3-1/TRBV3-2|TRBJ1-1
ASRRGLGTEAF
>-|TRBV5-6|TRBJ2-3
ASSLRVADTQY
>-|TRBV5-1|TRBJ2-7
ASTRAGTGFYEQY
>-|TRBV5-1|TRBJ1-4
ASSLSGAGNEKLF
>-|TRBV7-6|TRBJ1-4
ASSSPRGRLF
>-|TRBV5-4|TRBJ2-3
ASSLPGDTQY